The clone carrying this T cell receptor beta chain was seen ten or more times. No antigen is known for it. Source material for PBMCs was about 10 ml fresh peripheral blood. This entry is derived from a study of T cells in Graves' hyperthyroidism and ophthalmopathy. Study-level findings and limits: A 13 V-J signature model discriminated ophthalmopathy versus stable hyperthyroidism. Model-based prediction identified ophthalmopathy a median 6.5 months prior to its onset.

Germline V lookup: CDR1 DFQATT, CDR2 SNEGSKA (reference sequence). There are 15 residues in the CDR3. The V gene lost 4 bases and the J gene lost 3 bases, with 19 bases spanning the gap. RNA transcripts yielded amplified TCR beta CDR3 regions. With the HTBI primer set, the TCR CDR3 went through a first round of RT-PCR. TCRdb reprocessed the multiplex PCR reads via MiXCR and lists one record per CDR3 protein. The sample records around 600,000 distinct CDR3 sequences, 14% being singletons. Sample: blood. This chain joins TRBV20-1 and TRBJ2-7; tentatively, D is TRBD1 (6 bases). This TCR was sampled from a woman younger than 30 with Graves' ophthalmopathy. CDR3 sequence reads: CSATLVGAAIYEQYF. CDR3 bases: TGCAGTGCTACCCTGGTGGGGGCCGCCATCTACGAGCAGTACTTC.